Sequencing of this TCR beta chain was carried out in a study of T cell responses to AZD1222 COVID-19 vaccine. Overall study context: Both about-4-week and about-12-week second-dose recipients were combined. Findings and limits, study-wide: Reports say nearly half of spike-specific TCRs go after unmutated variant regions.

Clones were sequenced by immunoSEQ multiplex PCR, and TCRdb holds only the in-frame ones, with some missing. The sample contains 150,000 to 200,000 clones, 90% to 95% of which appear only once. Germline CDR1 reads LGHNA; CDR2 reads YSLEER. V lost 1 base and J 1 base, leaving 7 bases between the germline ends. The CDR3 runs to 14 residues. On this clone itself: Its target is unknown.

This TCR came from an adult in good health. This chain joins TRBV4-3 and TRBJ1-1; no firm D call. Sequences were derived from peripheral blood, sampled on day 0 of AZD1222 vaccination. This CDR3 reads CASSQGQENTEAFF. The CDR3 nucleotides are TGCGCCAGCAGCCAAGGCCAGGAGAACACTGAAGCTTTCTTT.